The clone carrying this TCR beta chain was found a few times. These data are taken from a study of T cells in Graves' hyperthyroidism and ophthalmopathy. The germline gives CDR1 DFQATT, CDR2 SNEGSKA (reference sequence). The CDR3 is 12 amino acids. From more than 9 ml of fresh peripheral blood, PBMCs were isolated. Researchers took RNA transcripts and amplified the TCR beta CDR3 regions from them. Primed by the HTBI set, a first-round RT-PCR was run on the TCR CDR3. Each CDR3 protein gets one entry after TCRdb re-called the multiplex PCR reads with MiXCR. The repertoire has about 690,000 distinct CDR3 sequences, around a sixth of them found once; the top ten carry around 16%.

The chain has TRBV20-1 and TRBJ2-7; a weak D match, TRBD1 (5 bases). The TCR comes from a man aged 45-65 years with Graves' hyperthyroidism. The sample taken for sequencing was blood. CDR3 loop: CTGQGITYEQYF. DNA of the CDR3: TGCACCGGGCAGGGCATAACCTACGAGCAGTACTTC.